This T cell receptor (beta chain) was identified in a study of cytomegalovirus exposure and HLA in healthy donors. CDR3 length equals 16 residues. Study-wide results and caveats: The authors listed some 150 TCR beta chains as cytomegalovirus-associated.

Notes on this clone: Its antigen is undetermined.

Measured with immunoSEQ multiplex PCR; TCRdb has only the in-frame clones, and not every one. In the table there are some 85,000 clones, about 96% of which are singletons. The rearrangement joins TRBV12-2 to TRBJ2-1; the table's D call, TRBD2, has no DNA check behind it. TRBV12-2 is deemed a pseudogene. Sequenced input: PBMCs. The receptor comes from a woman younger than 35 in good health and CMV-seronegative. CDR3: CASRYRREIYYNEQFF. In DNA, the CDR3 is TGTGCAAGTCGCTATCGGCGGGAGATCTACTACAATGAGCAGTTCTTC.